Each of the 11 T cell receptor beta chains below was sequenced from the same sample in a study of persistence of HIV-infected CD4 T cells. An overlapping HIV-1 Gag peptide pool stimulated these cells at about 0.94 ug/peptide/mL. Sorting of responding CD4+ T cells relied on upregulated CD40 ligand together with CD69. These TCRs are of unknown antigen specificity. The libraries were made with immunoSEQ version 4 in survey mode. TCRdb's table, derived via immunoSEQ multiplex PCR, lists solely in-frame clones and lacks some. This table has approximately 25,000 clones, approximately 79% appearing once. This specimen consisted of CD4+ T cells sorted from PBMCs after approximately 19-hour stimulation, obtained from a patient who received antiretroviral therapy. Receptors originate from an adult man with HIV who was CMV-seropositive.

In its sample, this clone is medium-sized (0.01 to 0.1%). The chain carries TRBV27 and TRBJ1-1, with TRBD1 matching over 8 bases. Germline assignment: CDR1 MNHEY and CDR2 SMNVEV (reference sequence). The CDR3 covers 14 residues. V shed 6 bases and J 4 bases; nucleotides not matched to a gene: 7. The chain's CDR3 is CASSLHRGSTEAFF. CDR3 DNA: TGTGCCAGCAGCTTGCACAGGGGGAGCACTGAAGCTTTCTTT.

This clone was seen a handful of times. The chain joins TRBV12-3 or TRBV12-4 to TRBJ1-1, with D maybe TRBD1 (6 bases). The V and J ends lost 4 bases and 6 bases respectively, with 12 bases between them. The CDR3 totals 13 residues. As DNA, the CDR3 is TGTGCCAGCAGTTCCACAGGGCTTCCTGAAGCTTTCTTT. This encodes CASSSTGLPEAFF.

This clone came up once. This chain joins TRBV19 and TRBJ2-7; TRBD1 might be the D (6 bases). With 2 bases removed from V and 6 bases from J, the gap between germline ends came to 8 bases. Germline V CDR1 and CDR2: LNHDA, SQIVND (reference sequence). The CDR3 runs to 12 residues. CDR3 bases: TGTGCCAGTAGTATACAGGACAGCGAGCAGTACTTC. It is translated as CASSIQDSEQYF.

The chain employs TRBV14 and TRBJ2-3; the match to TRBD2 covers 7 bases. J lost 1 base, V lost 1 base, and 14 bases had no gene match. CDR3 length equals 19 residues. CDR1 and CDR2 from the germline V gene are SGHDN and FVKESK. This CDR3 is CASSQAGRGLVVGTDTQYF. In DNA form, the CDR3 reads TGTGCCAGCAGCCAAGCGGGGCGGGGGTTAGTCGTGGGCACAGATACGCAGTATTTT.

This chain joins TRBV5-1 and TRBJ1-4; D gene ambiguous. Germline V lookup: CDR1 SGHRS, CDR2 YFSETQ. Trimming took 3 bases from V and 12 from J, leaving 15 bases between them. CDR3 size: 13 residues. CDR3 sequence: CASSSGAEEELFF. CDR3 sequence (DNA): TGCGCCAGCAGCTCCGGCGCGGAAGAAGAACTGTTTTTT.

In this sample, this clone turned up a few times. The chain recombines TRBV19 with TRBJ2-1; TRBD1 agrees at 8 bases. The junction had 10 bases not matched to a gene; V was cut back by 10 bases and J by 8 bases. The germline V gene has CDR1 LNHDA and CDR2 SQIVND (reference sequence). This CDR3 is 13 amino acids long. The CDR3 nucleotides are TGTGCCATAGGACAGGGTCGCCGGGATGAGCAGTTCTTC. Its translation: CAIGQGRRDEQFF.

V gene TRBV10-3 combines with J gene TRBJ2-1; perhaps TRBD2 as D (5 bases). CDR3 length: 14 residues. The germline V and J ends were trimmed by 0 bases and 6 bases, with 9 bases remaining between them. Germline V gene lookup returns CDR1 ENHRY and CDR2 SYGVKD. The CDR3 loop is CAISESLARNEQFF. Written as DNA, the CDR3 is TGTGCCATCAGTGAGTCGCTAGCTCGCAATGAGCAGTTCTTC.

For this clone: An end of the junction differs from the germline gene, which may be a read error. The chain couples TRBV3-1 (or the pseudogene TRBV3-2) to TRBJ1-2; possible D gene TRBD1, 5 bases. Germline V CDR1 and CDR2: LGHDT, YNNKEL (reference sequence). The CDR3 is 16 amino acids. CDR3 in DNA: TGTGCCAGCAGCCAACTGGGGTCGGACATTGGCTATGGCTACGCCTTC. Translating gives CASSQLGSDIGYGYAF.

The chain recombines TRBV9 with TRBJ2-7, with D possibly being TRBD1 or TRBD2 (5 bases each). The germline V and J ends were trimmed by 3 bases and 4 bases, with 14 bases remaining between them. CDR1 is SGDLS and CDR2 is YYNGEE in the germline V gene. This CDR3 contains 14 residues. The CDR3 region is CASSAGPTGYEQYF. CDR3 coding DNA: TGTGCCAGCAGCGCGGGGCCCACAGGATACGAGCAGTACTTC.

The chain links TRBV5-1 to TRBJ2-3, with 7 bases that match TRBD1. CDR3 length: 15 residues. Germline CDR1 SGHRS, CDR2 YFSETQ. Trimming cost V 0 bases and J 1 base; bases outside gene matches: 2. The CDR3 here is CASSLDRGGTDTQYF. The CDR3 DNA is TGCGCCAGCAGCTTGGACAGGGGAGGCACAGATACGCAGTATTTT. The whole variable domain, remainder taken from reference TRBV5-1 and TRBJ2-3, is KAGVTQTPRYLIKTRGQQVTLSCSPISGHRSVSWYQQTPGQGLQFLFEYFSETQRNKGNFPGRFSGRQFSNSRSEMNVSTLELGDSALYLCASSLDRGGTDTQYFGPGTRLTVL.

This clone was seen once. The CDR3 bases are TGTGCCAGCAGCATACAGGGGGCGGTTGGGGGCTACACCTTC. Residues: CASSIQGAVGGYTF. The V call is TRBV5-4, the J call TRBJ1-2, with TRBD1 identical over 9 bases. The trim removed 4 bases at V and 8 bases at J, leaving 9 bases unmatched. Germline V CDR1 and CDR2: SGHNT, YYREEE (reference sequence). CDR3 length: 14 amino acids.